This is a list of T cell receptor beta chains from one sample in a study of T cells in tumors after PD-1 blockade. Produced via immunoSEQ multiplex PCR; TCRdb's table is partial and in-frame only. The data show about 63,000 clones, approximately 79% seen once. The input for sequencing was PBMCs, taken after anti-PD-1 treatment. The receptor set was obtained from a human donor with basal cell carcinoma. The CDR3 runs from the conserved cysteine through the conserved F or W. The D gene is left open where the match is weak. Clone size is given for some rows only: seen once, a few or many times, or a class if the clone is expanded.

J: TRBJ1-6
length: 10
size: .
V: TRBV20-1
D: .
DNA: TGCAGTCCCTCACCCTCACCCCTCCACTTT
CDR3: CSPSPSPLHF

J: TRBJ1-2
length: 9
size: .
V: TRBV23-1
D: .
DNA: TGCGCCAGCAGTCCAGGCTACACCTTC
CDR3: CASSPGYTF

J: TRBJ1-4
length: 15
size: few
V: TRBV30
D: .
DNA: TGTGCCTGGAGTGTACCGCCAGGGGCGGGTGAAAAACTGTTTTTT
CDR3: CAWSVPPGAGEKLFF

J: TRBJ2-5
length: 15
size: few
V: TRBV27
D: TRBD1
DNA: TGTGCCAGCAGTATAAACAGGGGGTACCAAGAGACCCAGTACTTC
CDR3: CASSINRGYQETQYF

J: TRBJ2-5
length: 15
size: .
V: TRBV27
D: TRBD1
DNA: TGTGCCAGCAGTTTTGCAGACAGGGGGCGAGAGACCCAGTACTTC
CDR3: CASSFADRGRETQYF

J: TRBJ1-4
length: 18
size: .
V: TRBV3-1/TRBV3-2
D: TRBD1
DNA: TGTGCCAGCAGCCAAGGGATTCAGGACAGGGCGTTTAATGAAAAACTGTTTTTT
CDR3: CASSQGIQDRAFNEKLFF

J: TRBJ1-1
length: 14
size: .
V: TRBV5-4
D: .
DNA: TGTGCCAGCAGCTTGAACAGGGCGGGAACTGAAGCTTTCTTT
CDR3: CASSLNRAGTEAFF

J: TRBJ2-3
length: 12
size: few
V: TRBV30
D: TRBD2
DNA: TGTGCCTGGTCCGGGGGGGCCGGCACGCAGTATTTT
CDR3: CAWSGGAGTQYF

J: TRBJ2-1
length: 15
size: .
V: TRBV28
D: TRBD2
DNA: TGTGCCAGCAGCCTGGGACTAGCGGCCAACAATGAGCAGTTCTTC
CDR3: CASSLGLAANNEQFF

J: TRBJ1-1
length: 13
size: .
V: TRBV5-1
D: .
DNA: TGCGCCAGCAGGGACAGCGTGAACACTGAAGCTTTCTTT
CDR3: CASRDSVNTEAFF

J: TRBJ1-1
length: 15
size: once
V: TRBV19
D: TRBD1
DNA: TGTGCCACGCTACCCCCCGGGACAGGGAGGACTGAAGCTTTCTTT
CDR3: CATLPPGTGRTEAFF

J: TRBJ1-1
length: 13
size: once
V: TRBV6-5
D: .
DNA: TGTGCCAGCAGTTCGGGACAGAACACTGAAGCTTTCTTT
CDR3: CASSSGQNTEAFF

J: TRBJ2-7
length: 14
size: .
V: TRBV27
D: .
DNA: TGTGCCAGCAGTTTAGGGGGCGGGGTCTCCGAGCAGTACTTC
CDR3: CASSLGGGVSEQYF

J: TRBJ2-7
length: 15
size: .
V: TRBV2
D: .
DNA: TGTGCCAGCAGTGAACGCGCGGGATTGTCCTACGAGCAGTACTTC
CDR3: CASSERAGLSYEQYF

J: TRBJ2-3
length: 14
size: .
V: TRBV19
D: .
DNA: TGTGCCAGTAGTGGGCCAGACCCCACAGATACGCAGTATTTT
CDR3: CASSGPDPTDTQYF

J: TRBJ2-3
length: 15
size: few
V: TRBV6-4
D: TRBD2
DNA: TGTGCCAGCAGTGACTCCTCTAGCGGGGCAGATACGCAGTATTTT
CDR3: CASSDSSSGADTQYF

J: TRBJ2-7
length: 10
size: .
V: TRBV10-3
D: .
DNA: TGTGCCATCGATGTCGACGGTAGACACTTC
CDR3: CAIDVDGRHF